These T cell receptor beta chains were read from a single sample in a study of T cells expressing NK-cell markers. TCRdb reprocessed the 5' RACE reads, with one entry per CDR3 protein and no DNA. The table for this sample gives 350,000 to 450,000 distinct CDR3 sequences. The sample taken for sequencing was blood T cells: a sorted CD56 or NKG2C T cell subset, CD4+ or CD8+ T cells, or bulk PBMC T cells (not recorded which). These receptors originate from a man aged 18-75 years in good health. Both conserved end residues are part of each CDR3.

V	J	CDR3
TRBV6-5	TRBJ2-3	CASSLRSPAGVWTDTQYF
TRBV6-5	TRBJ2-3	CASSYEPGLAVSDTQYF
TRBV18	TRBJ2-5	CASSPDREEAQYF
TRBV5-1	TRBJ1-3	CASSREKRNTIYF
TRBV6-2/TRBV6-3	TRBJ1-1	CASMSRVTEAFF
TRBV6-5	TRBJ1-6	CASSYSGRTNSPLHF
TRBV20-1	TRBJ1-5	CSASSRGGAQHF
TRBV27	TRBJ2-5	CASSPTVNQGETQYF
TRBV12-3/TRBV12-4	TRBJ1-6	CASRLGHNSPLHF
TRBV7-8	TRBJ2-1	CASSLVPDPAGHEQFF
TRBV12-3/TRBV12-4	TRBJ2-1	CASSLAGLAGDEQFF
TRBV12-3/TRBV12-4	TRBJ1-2	CASRKAGTAYGYTF
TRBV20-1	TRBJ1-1	CSAAAVTKVMNTEAFF
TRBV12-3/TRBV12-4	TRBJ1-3	CASSNDRRNTIYF
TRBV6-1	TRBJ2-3	CASTQGRGTDTQYF
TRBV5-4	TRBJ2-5	CASSLGAIGETQYF
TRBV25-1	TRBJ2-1	CATGHRGVGEQFF
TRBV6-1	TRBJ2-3	CASSGQGASDTQYF
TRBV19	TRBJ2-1	CASSLAAGGSTYNEQFF
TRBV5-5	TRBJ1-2	CASSFSGTGMFGYTF
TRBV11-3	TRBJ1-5	CASSLKERSNQPQHF
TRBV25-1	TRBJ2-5	CASRTGPETQYF
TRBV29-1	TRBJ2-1	CSVGRSDYNEQFF
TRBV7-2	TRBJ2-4	CASSLGGTGGNIQYF
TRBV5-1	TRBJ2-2	CASSLVAGTGELFF
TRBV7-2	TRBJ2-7	CASSLIGDRGEQYF
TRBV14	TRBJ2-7	CASSRNLGGGRNFWEQYF
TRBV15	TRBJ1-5	CATSRDNSAYQPQHF